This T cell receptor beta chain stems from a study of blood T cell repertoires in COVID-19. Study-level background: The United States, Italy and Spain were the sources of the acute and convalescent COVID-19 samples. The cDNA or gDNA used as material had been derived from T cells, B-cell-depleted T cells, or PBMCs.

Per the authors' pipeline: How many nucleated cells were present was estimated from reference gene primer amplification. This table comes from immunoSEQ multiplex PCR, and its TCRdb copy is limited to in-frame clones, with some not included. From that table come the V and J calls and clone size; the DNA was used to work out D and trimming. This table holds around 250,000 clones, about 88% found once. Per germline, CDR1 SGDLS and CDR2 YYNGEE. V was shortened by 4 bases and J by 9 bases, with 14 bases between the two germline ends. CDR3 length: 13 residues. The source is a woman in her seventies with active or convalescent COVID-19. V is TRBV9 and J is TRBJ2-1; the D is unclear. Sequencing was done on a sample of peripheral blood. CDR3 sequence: CASSFPIGGEQFF. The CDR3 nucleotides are TGTGCCAGCAGCTTCCCTATCGGCGGTGAGCAGTTCTTC.